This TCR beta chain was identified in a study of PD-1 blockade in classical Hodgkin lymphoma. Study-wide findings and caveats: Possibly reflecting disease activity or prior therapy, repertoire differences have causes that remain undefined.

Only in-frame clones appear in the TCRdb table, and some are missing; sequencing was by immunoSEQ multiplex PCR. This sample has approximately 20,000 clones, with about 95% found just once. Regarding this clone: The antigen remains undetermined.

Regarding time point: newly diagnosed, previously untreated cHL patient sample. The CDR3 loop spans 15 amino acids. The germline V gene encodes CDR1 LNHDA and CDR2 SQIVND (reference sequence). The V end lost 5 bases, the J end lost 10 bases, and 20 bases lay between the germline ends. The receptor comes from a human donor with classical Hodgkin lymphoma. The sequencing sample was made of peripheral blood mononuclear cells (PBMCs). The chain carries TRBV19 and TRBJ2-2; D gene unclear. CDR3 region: CASSFRRLPTKELFF. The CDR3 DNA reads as TGTGCCAGTAGTTTCAGAAGGCTACCAACAAAGGAGCTGTTTTTT.